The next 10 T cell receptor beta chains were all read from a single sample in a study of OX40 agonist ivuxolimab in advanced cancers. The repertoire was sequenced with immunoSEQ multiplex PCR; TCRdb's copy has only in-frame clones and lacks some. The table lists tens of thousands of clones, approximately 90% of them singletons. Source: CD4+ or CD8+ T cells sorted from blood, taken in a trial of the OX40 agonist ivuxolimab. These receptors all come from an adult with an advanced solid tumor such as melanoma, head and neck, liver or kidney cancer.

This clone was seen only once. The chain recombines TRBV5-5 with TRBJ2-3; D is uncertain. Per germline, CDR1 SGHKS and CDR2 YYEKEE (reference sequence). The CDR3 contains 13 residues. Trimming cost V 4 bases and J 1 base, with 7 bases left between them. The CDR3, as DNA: TGTGCCAGCAGCACCATTGGCACAGATACGCAGTATTTT. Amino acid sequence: CASSTIGTDTQYF. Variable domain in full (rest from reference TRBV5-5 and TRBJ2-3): DAGVTQSPTHLIKTRGQQVTLRCSPISGHKSVSWYQQVLGQGPQFIFQYYEKEERGRGNFPDRFSARQFPNYSSELNVNALLLGDSALYLCASSTIGTDTQYFGPGTRLTVL.

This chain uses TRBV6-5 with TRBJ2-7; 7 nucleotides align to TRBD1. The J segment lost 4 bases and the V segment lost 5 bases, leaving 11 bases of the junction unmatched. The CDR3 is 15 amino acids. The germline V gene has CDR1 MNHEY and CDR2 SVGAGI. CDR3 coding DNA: TGTGCCAGCAGTCGGCCCCGGGACAGCTTGTACGAGCAGTACTTC. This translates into CASSRPRDSLYEQYF.

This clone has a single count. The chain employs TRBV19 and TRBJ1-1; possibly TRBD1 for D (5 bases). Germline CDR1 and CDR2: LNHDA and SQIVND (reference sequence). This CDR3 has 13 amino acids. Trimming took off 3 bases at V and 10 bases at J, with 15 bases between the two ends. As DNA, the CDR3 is TGTGCCAGTAGTATTGGGGGAAATGTTGGAGCTTTCTTT. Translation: CASSIGGNVGAFF.

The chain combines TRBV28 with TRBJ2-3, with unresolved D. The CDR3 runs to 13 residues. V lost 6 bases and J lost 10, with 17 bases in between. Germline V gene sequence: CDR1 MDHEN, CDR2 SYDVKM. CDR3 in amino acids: CASSTAFPSSQYF. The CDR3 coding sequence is TGTGCCAGCAGCACCGCATTCCCTTCCTCGCAGTATTTT.

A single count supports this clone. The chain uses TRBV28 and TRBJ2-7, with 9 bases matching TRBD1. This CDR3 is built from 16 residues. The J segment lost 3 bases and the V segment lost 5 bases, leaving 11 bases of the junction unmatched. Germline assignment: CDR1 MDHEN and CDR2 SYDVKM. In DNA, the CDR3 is TGTGCCAGCAGTACGAGGCCGGGACAGGGTAACTACGAGCAGTACTTC. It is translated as CASSTRPGQGNYEQYF.

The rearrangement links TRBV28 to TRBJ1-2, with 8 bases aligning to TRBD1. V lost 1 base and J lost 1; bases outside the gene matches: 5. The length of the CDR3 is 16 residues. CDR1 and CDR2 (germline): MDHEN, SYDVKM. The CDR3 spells CASSLSAGGFNYGYTF. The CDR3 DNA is TGTGCCAGCAGTTTATCCGCAGGGGGCTTTAACTATGGCTACACCTTC.

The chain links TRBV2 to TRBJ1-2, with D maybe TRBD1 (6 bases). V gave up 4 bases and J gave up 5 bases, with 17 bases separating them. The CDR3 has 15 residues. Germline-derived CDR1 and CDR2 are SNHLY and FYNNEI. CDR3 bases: TGTGCCAGCAGTGGCCCCCCACAGGGTGCATATGGCTACACCTTC. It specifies CASSGPPQGAYGYTF.

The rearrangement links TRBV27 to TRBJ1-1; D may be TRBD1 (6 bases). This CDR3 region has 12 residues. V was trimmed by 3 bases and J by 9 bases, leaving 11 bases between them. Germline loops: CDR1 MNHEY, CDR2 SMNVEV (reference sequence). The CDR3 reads CASSFQGRKAFF. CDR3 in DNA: TGTGCCAGCAGTTTCCAGGGGCGGAAAGCTTTCTTT.

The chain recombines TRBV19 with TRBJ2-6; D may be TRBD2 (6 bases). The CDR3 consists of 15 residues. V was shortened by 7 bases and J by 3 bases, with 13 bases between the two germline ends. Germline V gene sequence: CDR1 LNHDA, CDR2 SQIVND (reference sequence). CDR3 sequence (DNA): TGTGCCAGTACCACCCACGGGGGTGGGGCCAACGTCCTGACTTTC. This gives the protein CASTTHGGGANVLTF.

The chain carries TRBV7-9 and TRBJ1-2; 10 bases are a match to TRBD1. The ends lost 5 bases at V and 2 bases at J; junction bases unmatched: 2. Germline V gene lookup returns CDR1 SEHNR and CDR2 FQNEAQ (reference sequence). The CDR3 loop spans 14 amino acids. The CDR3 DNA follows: TGTGCCAGCAGCGACAGGGGGCACAACTATGGCTACACCTTC. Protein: CASSDRGHNYGYTF.